This TCR beta chain was sequenced for a study of cytomegalovirus exposure and HLA in healthy donors (dated by TCRdb to the late 2010s). With regard to the full study: In an earlier analysis of several hundred of the donors, approximately 300 Gb of sequence data and some 120 million unique TCR beta sequences from 150 million to 200 million T cells were reported. An earlier analysis of roughly 600 of the donors used high-throughput TCR beta sequencing to judge whether each TCR beta V gene segment behaved as functional or pseudogenic. An early release covering about 600 HLA-typed donors comprised about 300 gigabases of sequencing data and tens of millions of unique TCR sequences. Typing coverage differed by locus: A, B, C, DRB1 and DQB1 were typed in roughly 620-630 donors, DQA1 in about 500, DPA1 in roughly 590, and DPB1 in 472. Donor age, sex, ethnicity and CMV serostatus were compiled alongside the repertoire data. To predict cytomegalovirus infection status, the study brought together high-throughput TCR immunosequencing, statistical association of individual TCRs with disease status, and machine learning. The study aimed to test whether cataloging public T cell receptors could reveal signatures of past pathogen exposure. Among the roughly 370 genotyped donors, approximately 82% belonged to the genetic ancestry cluster associated with self-reported Caucasian donors. Genome-wide SNP genotypes for about 65% of the 666 donors were used in a later genetic analysis, which treated that subset as a discovery cohort. Every repertoire in the discovery cohort had been generated on one and the same sequencing platform. Among about 410 genotyped donors of the cohort, an average of approximately 220,000 unique TCR beta nucleotide sequences was sequenced per donor, of which approximately 18% were non-productive. HLA typing covered class I and class II loci at four-digit resolution. A later analysis re-examined previously published TCR beta repertoires from more than 550 donors and added high-resolution HLA genotyping to investigate patterns of TCR occurrence. The study profiled the T cell repertoires of under 700 subjects by immunosequencing and related them to cytomegalovirus serostatus. Several DR-DQ haplotypes were handled as single units for association and clustering because linkage in the cohort was strong. In the later analysis, no new phenotypic data were used to find candidate immune exposures; instead, reliance was placed on TCR beta sequences and their occurrence across donors. Along with the roughly 670-subject first cohort, a separate validation cohort of over a hundred different subjects was used.

From V the trimming removes 0 bases and from J it removes 15 bases, while the gene matches leave 23 bases of the junction unaccounted for. Based on the germline V gene, the CDR1 and CDR2 sequences are SGHRS and YFSETQ. Measured from the cysteine to the phenylalanine, the CDR3 is 20 residues long. Of all the DNA, just the CDR3 is kept, 60 bases in frame from base 1. In the case of this clone: Its cognate antigen has yet to be identified. No base quality values were provided; no much bigger clone lies one nucleotide off.

Preparation of the library involved the immunoSEQ multiplex PCR assay. For the multiplex PCR, a mixture combining 60 forward primers for TCR Vbeta segments and 13 reverse primers for TCR Jbeta segments was used. The CDR3 region of rearranged TCR beta genes was amplified from genomic DNA with a multiplex PCR assay. The Illumina HiSeq System was used to sequence the amplified TCR beta libraries as 87-base-pair reads. The paper's processing steps were these. A later analysis tallied about 77 million unique TCR beta chains across the 600 to 700 repertoires, and about 10 million of those chains were shared by two or more donors. Raw reads were error-corrected and collapsed into unique sequences with a nearest-neighbor algorithm that merged closely related sequences to remove PCR and sequencing errors. To assign V, D and J gene segments, CDR3 sequences were aligned to IMGT reference sequences. For a sequence to be retained, at least a six-nucleotide match to both a V gene segment and a J gene segment was required. Rearrangements were classified as productive when the CDR3 lacked stop codons and remained in frame with V and J, and all other rearrangements were classified as non-productive. CDR3 was defined according to IMGT convention as the region running from the second conserved V-encoded cysteine to the conserved J-encoded phenylalanine. The earlier analysis of 587 of the donors excluded any sequence lacking an unambiguous match to a single V gene segment. An earlier analysis of about 590 of the donors classified V segments as functional when productive rearrangements were above 56.7% and as segregating when the standard deviation between donors was above 5%. A statistical classification framework was built for diagnosing cytomegalovirus status from the catalog of TCR beta chain sequences. A later analysis assigned V and J genes by comparing TCR nucleotide sequences with IMGT/GENE-DB human TR gene sequences. In a later analysis, CDR3 sequences and most-parsimonious VDJ recombination scenarios were assigned using the TCRdist pipeline. In a later analysis, each TCR beta chain was defined by its CDR3 amino acid sequence together with its V-gene family, and reads lacking a unique V-gene family were excluded. As a way to deal with suspected cross-contamination and a sequencing artifact, a later analysis dropped 592 nucleotide sequences that were highly shared and had low generation probability. In a later analysis, a clonal expansion index for each public chain was calculated from normalized within-repertoire ranks of inferred template counts. In a later analysis, generation probabilities were computed with a VDJ recombination model fitted to out-of-frame rearrangements, and the resulting probabilities were checked against IGoR. In a later analysis, TCR-TCR, TCR-HLA and TCR-CMV co-occurrence was scored with hypergeometric tests, and a repertoire-size bias correction was applied to TCR pairs. False discovery rates were estimated in a later analysis by permuting HLA or CMV assignments 20 times. In a later analysis, co-occurring TCRs were grouped using DBSCAN, and TCRdist sequence similarity was added for clustering within HLA-allele-positive subsets. Repertoires with fewer than 30,000 or more than 120,000 public chains, plus five repertoires with anomalous nucleotide sharing, were excluded from co-occurrence clustering. TCRdb re-hosts the immuneACCESS table, in-frame sequences only. Its copies lack some clones; in the studies checked, an unresolved V gene accounts for under half of them, and the cause for the rest is not known. The DNA was the basis for D and trimming; V, J and clone size are from that table. This sample is represented by 150,000 to 200,000 clones; around three quarters of them were singletons. The ten largest clones capture 1% of the sample.

The cohort consisted of hundreds of healthy bone marrow donors. At the time of sampling, all cohort members were nominally healthy, though unrecorded immune exposures were likely present. The donor tested CMV seronegative and was one of the 352 seronegative cohort members. A peripheral blood sample was provided by each donor, and peripheral blood mononuclear cells were used for TCR beta sequencing. Genomic DNA was extracted from the blood cell samples with the Qiagen DNeasy Blood Extraction Kit. What the work shows at the level of the full study, not this receptor alone: Cytomegalovirus status was reported to be diagnosed by the classifier with high specificity and sensitivity in both the original and validation cohorts. The sequencing pipeline was judged likely to have produced a cluster of highly shared sequence variants as a technical artifact. Most TCR sequences were seen in very few donors, while some public TCRs were found in many individuals. The authors suggested that the approach could potentially be extended to other disease states and immunological phenotypes. Specific HLA alleles were associated with more than 15,000 TCR beta sequences at a false discovery rate of 0.05 in a later analysis. The presence/absence analyses assumed that sequencing depth was roughly uniform across donors, and that assumption may not be true. In vitro tests confirmed that a few of the cytomegalovirus-associated TCR beta chains recognize cytomegalovirus antigens. This cohort had only TCR beta chains sequenced, and the lack of alpha or paired-chain data limited which features could be detected. Because HLA typing was missing for some donors at each locus, association tests included only the typed subset. In a later analysis, several top co-occurrence clusters were reported to appear linked to parvovirus B19, influenza, CMV and Epstein-Barr virus. Some IMGT-functional V segments, including TRBV6-2 and TRBV6-3, could not be told apart with the 87-base-pair reads, so those segments were excluded. A later analysis found that most CMV-associated TCR beta chains appeared HLA-restricted, with HLA associations seemingly driven largely by CMV exposure. In a later genetic analysis, fewer N-insertions in productive TCRs were reported among donors in an Asian-associated ancestry cluster than the roughly 700-donor mean. When HLA alleles, especially DR and DQ, strongly co-occurred, TCR associations were difficult to assign to individual alleles. In an earlier analysis of more than 500 of the donors, most TCR beta V segments appeared in productive rearrangements about 87% or about 30% of the time, broadly matching IMGT annotations. The study gave a list of 150 to 200 TCR beta chains associated with cytomegalovirus. The only immune exposure information available for the cohort was CMV serostatus. An association between a missense DCLRE1C variant and V-gene and J-gene trimming of TCR beta chains was found in a later genetic analysis and replicated in an independent cohort. A further reported finding was that TCR beta sequences accurately predicted the HLA-A and HLA-B alleles for most subjects in the first cohort. In a later analysis, HLA-associated TCR beta chains showed more clonal expansion and lower generation probabilities than non-associated chains that were equally common. A later analysis found that TCR association rates varied across HLA loci, with DRB1 alleles showing the most associated TCRs and HLA-C alleles the fewest. Approximately 18 rarely observed V segments, including chromosome 9 orphons, were excluded from the earlier analysis of 550 to 700 of the donors because counts were too low. Correlated functional status among segregating V segments might be attributable to linkage disequilibrium, but an unknown experimental factor could not be ruled out.

This receptor was obtained from a woman aged 40 to 50 in good health and CMV-seronegative. The sample was PBMCs. The chain is encoded by TRBV5-1 joined to TRBJ2-1; the central 14 bases match TRBD2. The bases are TGCGCCAGCAGCTTGGGTAGGACTAGCGGGAGGAGGACCCCCGTGAACACTGCGTTCTTC. This gives the protein CASSLGRTSGRRTPVNTAFF. Where the CDR3 stops, the reference TRBV5-1 and TRBJ2-1 genes take over; the full variable domain is KAGVTQTPRYLIKTRGQQVTLSCSPISGHRSVSWYQQTPGQGLQFLFEYFSETQRNKGNFPGRFSGRQFSNSRSEMNVSTLELGDSALYLCASSLGRTSGRRTPVNTAFFGPGTRLTVL.